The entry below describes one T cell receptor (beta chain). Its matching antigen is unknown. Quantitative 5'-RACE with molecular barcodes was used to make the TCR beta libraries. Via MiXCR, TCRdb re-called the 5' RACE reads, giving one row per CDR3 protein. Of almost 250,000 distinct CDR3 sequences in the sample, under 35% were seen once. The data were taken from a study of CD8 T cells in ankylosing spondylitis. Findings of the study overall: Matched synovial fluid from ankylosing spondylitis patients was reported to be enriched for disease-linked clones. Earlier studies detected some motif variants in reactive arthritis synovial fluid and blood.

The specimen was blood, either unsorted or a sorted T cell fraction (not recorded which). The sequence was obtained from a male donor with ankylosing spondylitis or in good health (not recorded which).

The CDR3 DNA follows: TGTGCCAGCAGTTTAGCGGACAGGGTGAGTGGCACTGAAGCTTTCTTT. Protein: CASSLADRVSGTEAFF. The chain links TRBV12-3 or TRBV12-4 to TRBJ1-1, with 8 bases lining up with TRBD1. V shed 0 bases, J shed 4 bases, and the junction held 7 bases outside the gene matches. The CDR3 contains 16 residues.